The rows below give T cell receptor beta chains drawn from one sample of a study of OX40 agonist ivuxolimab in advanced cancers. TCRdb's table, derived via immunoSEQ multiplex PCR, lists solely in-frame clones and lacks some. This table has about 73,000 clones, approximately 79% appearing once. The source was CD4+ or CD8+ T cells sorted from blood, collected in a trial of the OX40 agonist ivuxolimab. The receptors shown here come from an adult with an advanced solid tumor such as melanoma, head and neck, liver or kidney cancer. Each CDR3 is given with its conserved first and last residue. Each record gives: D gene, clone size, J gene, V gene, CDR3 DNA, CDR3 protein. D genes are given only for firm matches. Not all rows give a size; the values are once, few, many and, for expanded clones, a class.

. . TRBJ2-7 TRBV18 TGTGCCAGCTCACCACAAGGGCACGCCTACGAGCAGTACTTC CASSPQGHAYEQYF
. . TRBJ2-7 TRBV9 TGTGCCAGCAGCGTAGGGTGGGGCGAGCAGTACTTC CASSVGWGEQYF
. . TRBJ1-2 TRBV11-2 TGTGCCAGCAGCTCGCGCCTTAATGAGGGCTCGAATGGCTACACCTTC CASSSRLNEGSNGYTF
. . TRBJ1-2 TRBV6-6 TGTGCCAGCAGTTACCCCGGTCCCTGCACCTTC CASSYPGPCTF
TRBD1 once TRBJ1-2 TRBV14 TGTGCCAGCAGCCAACGGGACAGAGCTAACTATGGCTACACCTTC CASSQRDRANYGYTF
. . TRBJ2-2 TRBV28 TGTGCCAGCAGTCCCCCTCGAGGCTCCGGGTTGACCGGGGAGCTGTTTTTT CASSPPRGSGLTGELFF
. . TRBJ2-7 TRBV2 TGTGCCAGCAGTGAAAAAGGGGCAGCCTACGAGCAGTACTTC CASSEKGAAYEQYF
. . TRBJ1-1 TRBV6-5 TGTGCCAGCAGTTATGAGGACAGGAACACTGAAGCTTTCTTT CASSYEDRNTEAFF
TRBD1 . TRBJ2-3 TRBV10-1 TGCGCCAGCCTGACAGGGGGGCGCACAGATACGCAGTATTTT CASLTGGRTDTQYF
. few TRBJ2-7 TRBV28 TGTGCCAGCAGTTCCTGGGACCACTCCTACGAGCAGTACTTC CASSSWDHSYEQYF
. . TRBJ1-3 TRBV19 TGTGCCAGTAGTATTAGCGGCGTCTCGCCCTCTGGAAACACCATATATTTT CASSISGVSPSGNTIYF
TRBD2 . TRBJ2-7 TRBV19 TGTGCCAGTAGTATATCTAGCGGGAGCTACGAGCAGTACTTC CASSISSGSYEQYF
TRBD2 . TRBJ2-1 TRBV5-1 TGCGCCAGCAGCCGTCGCGGGAGGGGCAATGAGCAGTTCTTC CASSRRGRGNEQFF
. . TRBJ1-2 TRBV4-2 TGTGCCAGCAGCCAAGATATCGGGGGAGGATATGGCTACACCTTC CASSQDIGGGYGYTF
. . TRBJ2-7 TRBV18 TGTGCCAGCTCACCACCGAGGCAGACCTACGAGCAGTACTTC CASSPPRQTYEQYF
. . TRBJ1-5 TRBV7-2 TGTGCCAGCAGCTTACGGGTGAATCAGCCCCAGCATTTT CASSLRVNQPQHF
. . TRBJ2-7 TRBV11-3 TGTGCCAGCAGCTTAACCTCAGGTCCAGCCTACGAGCAGTACTTC CASSLTSGPAYEQYF
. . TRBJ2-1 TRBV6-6 TGTGCCGGCCGCCTTGGGAGCTCCTACAATGAGCAGTTCTTC CAGRLGSSYNEQFF
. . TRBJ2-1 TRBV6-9 TGTGCCAGCAGTTATTACGGGACAACTAATGAGCAGTTCTTC CASSYYGTTNEQFF
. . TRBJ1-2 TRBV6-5 TGTGCCAGCAGTTACCAACACACCCGGGCGTATGGCTACACCTTC CASSYQHTRAYGYTF
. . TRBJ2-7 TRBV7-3 TGTGCCAGCAGCCTCACCCCGGGGCCCATCTACGAGCAGTACTTC CASSLTPGPIYEQYF
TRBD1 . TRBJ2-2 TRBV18 TGTGCCAGCTCAACCGGCCGGGACAGGGATAAGGCCGGGGAGCTGTTTTTT CASSTGRDRDKAGELFF
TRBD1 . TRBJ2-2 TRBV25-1 TGTGCCAGCAGTGACCGGGACAGGGGGCGGACCGGGGAGCTGTTTTTT CASSDRDRGRTGELFF
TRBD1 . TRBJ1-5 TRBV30 TGTGCCTGGAGTGTAAAGAGGGGACAGAGCAATCAGCCCCAGCATTTT CAWSVKRGQSNQPQHF
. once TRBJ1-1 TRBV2 TGTGCCAGCAGCGTTAACAGAGGGGGAGCTGAAGCTTTCTTT CASSVNRGGAEAFF
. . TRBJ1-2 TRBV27 TGTGCCAGCAGTTTATCGGGAGGGGCGGGAAGCTATGGCTACACCTTC CASSLSGGAGSYGYTF
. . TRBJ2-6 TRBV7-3 TGTGCCAGCAGCCTAGCACTAGACTCTTACAAAAGTCGGGCCAACGTCCTGACTTTC CASSLALDSYKSRANVLTF
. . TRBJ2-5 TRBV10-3 TGTGCCATCAGTGACGGCAGGGGATCAGAGACCCAGTACTTC CAISDGRGSETQYF
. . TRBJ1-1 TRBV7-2 TGTGCCAGCAACCGGCGCGAGTGGAACACTGAAGCTTTCTTT CASNRREWNTEAFF
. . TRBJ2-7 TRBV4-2 TGTGCCAGCAGCCGGGGTATCTACGAGCAGTACTTC CASSRGIYEQYF
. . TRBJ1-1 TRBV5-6 TGTGCCAGCAGCTTGGAGCTGGGAGCTAACACTGAAGCTTTCTTT CASSLELGANTEAFF
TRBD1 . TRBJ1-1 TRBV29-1 TGCAGCGTAAGACAGGGGATGGGCACTGAAGCTTTCTTT CSVRQGMGTEAFF
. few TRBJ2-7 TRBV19 TGTGCCAGTAGTCCCAGTCCAGGTACCTACGAGCAGTACTTC CASSPSPGTYEQYF
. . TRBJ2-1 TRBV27 TGTGCCAGCAGTTTATCAAGAGGAGTTCGCTCCTACAATGAGCAGTTCTTC CASSLSRGVRSYNEQFF
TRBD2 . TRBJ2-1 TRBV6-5 TGTGCCACCCAGCGGGAGGTTACCTACAATGAGCAGTTCTTC CATQREVTYNEQFF
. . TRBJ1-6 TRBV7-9 TGTGCCAGCGCAGGGAATTCACCCCTCCACTTT CASAGNSPLHF
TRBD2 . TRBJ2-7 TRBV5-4 TGTGCCAGCAGCTCTATAGCGGGGTACGAGCAGTACTTC CASSSIAGYEQYF
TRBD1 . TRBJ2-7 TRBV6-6 TGTGCCAGCAGCGACAGGGGCCCTACCTACGAGCAGTACTTC CASSDRGPTYEQYF